Below are 19 T cell receptor beta chains sequenced from a single sample in a study of vaccination effects on CD4 cells after COVID-19. Profiled with immunoSEQ multiplex PCR; TCRdb holds only in-frame clones, not every one. The sample lists almost 15,000 clones, roughly 80% seen once, with approximately 23% in the top ten. Sequencing followed a ViraFEST assay step that expanded antigen-specific CD4+ T cells with viral peptide pools. At the end of roughly ten days of culture, CD4+ T cells were isolated. Confirmation by PCR established that the person had SARS-CoV-2 infection between March and December 2020. Two-dose vaccination with either BNT162b2 or mRNA-1273 was given to the participants. No antigen has been assigned to these receptors. Sample: CD4+ T cells from PBMCs cultured with HCoV-NL63 spike peptides, taken after COVID-19 vaccination. The receptors come from a human donor who had a prior SARS-CoV-2 infection.

The CDR3 region is CASSRGLAGPVLEQFF. The CDR3 DNA is TGTGCCAGCTCACGGGGGCTAGCGGGTCCTGTGCTGGAGCAGTTCTTC. The rearrangement uses TRBV18 and TRBJ2-1, with 8 bases fitting TRBD2. This CDR3 spans 16 amino acids. Trimming at V came to 4 bases and at J to 10 bases, leaving 15 bases not matched to a gene. From germline, CDR1 is KGHSH and CDR2 LQKENI.

The gene calls are TRBV6-5 and TRBJ1-2; D call uncertain. This CDR3 spans 12 amino acids. Germline V lookup: CDR1 MNHEY, CDR2 SVGAGI. The ends were cut back, 8 bases at V and 8 bases at J, with 15 bases in the middle. The CDR3 DNA sequence: TGTGCCAGCGCTTGGACCCCCTACGGCTACACCTTC. Translating gives CASAWTPYGYTF.

The rearrangement uses TRBV18 and TRBJ2-1; D possibly uses TRBD1 or TRBD2 (6 bases each). V lost 2 bases and J lost 1, with 12 bases in between. Germline V gene lookup returns CDR1 KGHSH and CDR2 LQKENI. The CDR3 has 16 residues. This chain's CDR3 is CASSPMTGASYNEQFF. The CDR3, as DNA: TGTGCCAGCTCACCAATGACGGGGGCTTCCTACAATGAGCAGTTCTTC.

CDR3 DNA sequence: TGTGCCAGCAGCTTGTACAGCGTGAACACTGAAGCTTTCTTT. Translating gives CASSLYSVNTEAFF. This rearrangement joins TRBV7-2 to TRBJ1-1; D is unresolved. The CDR3 length is 14 residues. Between the trimmed V and J ends, which lost 3 bases and 0 bases, there was a span of 8 bases. Per the germline V gene, CDR1 is SGHTA and CDR2 is FQGNSA.

This clone was counted a few times. J is TRBJ2-2 and V is TRBV18; D is possibly TRBD1 or TRBD2 (5 bases each). This CDR3 spans 16 amino acids. The V and J ends lost 6 bases and 0 bases respectively, with 14 bases between them. Germline CDR1 KGHSH, CDR2 LQKENI. CDR3 loop: CASSSGTASNTGELFF. In DNA, the CDR3 is TGTGCCAGCTCCTCCGGGACGGCATCGAACACCGGGGAGCTGTTTTTT.

This clone was observed a handful of times. The rearrangement links TRBV7-9 to TRBJ1-1, with D perhaps TRBD1 (6 bases). The germline V and J ends were trimmed by 5 bases and 5 bases, with 15 bases remaining between them. CDR1 is SEHNR and CDR2 is FQNEAQ in the germline V gene (reference sequence). The length of the CDR3 is 14 residues. The DNA for the CDR3 is TGTGCCAGCAGCCATCCCACAGGGAATACTGAAGCTTTCTTT. It is translated as CASSHPTGNTEAFF.

The chain recombines TRBV7-6 with TRBJ2-2; 7 nucleotides agree with TRBD2. Per the germline V gene, CDR1 is SGHVS and CDR2 is FNYEAQ. V lost 4 bases, J lost 7 bases, and 9 bases stayed unmatched. The CDR3 loop spans 15 amino acids. The CDR3 DNA reads TGTGCCAGCAGCTACGTTAGAGCGGGGTACGGGGAGCTGTTTTTT. Protein sequence: CASSYVRAGYGELFF.

The chain links TRBV24-1 to TRBJ1-5, with TRBD1 matching over 9 bases. Germline V gene data show CDR1 as KGHDR and CDR2 as SFDVKD. V was clipped by 4 bases and J by 3 bases; unmatched bases: 6. The CDR3 loop spans 16 amino acids. The CDR3 sequence: CATSEAGQGSNQPQHF. In DNA form, the CDR3 reads TGTGCCACCAGTGAGGCGGGACAGGGTTCCAATCAGCCCCAGCATTTT.

This chain connects TRBV10-2 to TRBJ1-5, with D perhaps TRBD1 (6 bases). Germline CDR1 and CDR2: WSHSY and SAAADI. The CDR3 is 14 amino acids. V lost 8 bases and J lost 3, with 14 bases in between. The DNA for the CDR3 is TGCGCCAGCCGAACAGGGAGCGTCAATCAGCCCCAGCATTTT. It translates to CASRTGSVNQPQHF.

The gene calls are TRBV19 and TRBJ2-1, with D possibly TRBD2 on 5 matching bases. The CDR3 runs to 14 residues. Germline V lookup: CDR1 LNHDA, CDR2 SQIVND (reference sequence). In DNA form, the CDR3 reads TGTTCCTGGCGGCCTAGCCCAACCTACAATGAGCAGTTCTTC. It translates to CSWRPSPTYNEQFF.

V and J are TRBV7-2 and TRBJ2-5, with 9 bases fitting TRBD2. The length of the CDR3 is 14 residues. Germline trimming cut 3 bases from V and 6 bases from J; bases unmatched to any gene: 5. Germline CDR1 is SGHTA and CDR2 is FQGNSA. For the CDR3, the DNA is TGTGCCAGCAGCTTCCCGGGACTAGCAAAGACCCAGTACTTC. This translates into CASSFPGLAKTQYF.

The rearrangement joins TRBV4-3 to TRBJ2-7; D ambiguous. The CDR3 is 15 residues long. V was trimmed by 4 bases and J by 0 bases, leaving 13 bases between them. Per germline, CDR1 LGHNA and CDR2 YSLEER. The CDR3 sequence: CASSPRAGSSYEQYF. The CDR3 nucleotides read TGCGCCAGCAGCCCCCGGGCCGGCAGCTCCTACGAGCAGTACTTC.

The sample holds one count of this clone. CDR3 amino acids: CASSSLGKYNEQFF. The CDR3 coding sequence is TGTGCCAGCAGCTCCCTCGGCAAATACAATGAGCAGTTCTTC. The rearrangement links TRBV7-2 to TRBJ2-1, with D uncertain. Between the trimmed V and J ends, which lost 4 bases and 4 bases, there was a span of 11 bases. CDR3 length: 14 amino acids. Germline V gives CDR1 SGHTA, CDR2 FQGNSA. The full variable domain, with the rest looked up from reference TRBV7-2 and TRBJ2-1, is GAGVSQSPSNKVTEKGKDVELRCDPISGHTALYWYRQSLGQGLEFLIYFQGNSAPDKSGLPSDRFSAERTGGSVSTLTIQRTQQEDSAVYLCASSSLGKYNEQFFGPGTRLTVL.

The gene calls are TRBV4-2 and TRBJ1-5, with unresolved D. The germline V gene encodes CDR1 LGHNA and CDR2 YNFKEQ. The CDR3 has 14 amino acids. The V end was cut by 2 bases, the J end by 0 bases, with 5 bases between. CDR3 residues: CASSQQDSNQPQHF. The CDR3 DNA reads TGTGCCAGCAGCCAACAGGATAGCAATCAGCCCCAGCATTTT.

The V and J genes are TRBV3-1 (or the pseudogene TRBV3-2) and TRBJ1-2; D is unclear. This CDR3 has 14 amino acids. CDR1 LGHDT and CDR2 YNNKEL come from the germline V gene (reference sequence). Deletions cut 1 base from V and 2 bases from J, with 8 bases between. CDR3 loop: CASSQGTRNYGYTF. DNA for the CDR3: TGTGCCAGCAGCCAAGGAACACGGAACTATGGCTACACCTTC.

The J gene is TRBJ2-7, the V gene TRBV5-6, with TRBD2 matching 8 bases. The CDR3 extends over 17 amino acids. Germline trimming cut 3 bases from V and 1 base from J; bases unmatched to any gene: 12. Germline values: CDR1 SGHDT, CDR2 YYEEEE. Written as DNA, the CDR3 is TGTGCCAGCAGCTCCAGAGGAAAGACTAGCGCGTCCTACGAGCAGTACTTC. As protein: CASSSRGKTSASYEQYF.

This chain connects TRBV6-5 to TRBJ1-2; no firm D call. The CDR3 totals 15 residues. Between the trimmed V and J ends, which lost 2 bases and 2 bases, there was a span of 12 bases. The V gene's germline CDR1 is MNHEY and CDR2 SVGAGI. CDR3 DNA: TGTGCCAGCAGTTACAGCCACTCCTTAAACTATGGCTACACCTTC. This codes for CASSYSHSLNYGYTF.

The chain links TRBV9 to TRBJ2-5; perhaps TRBD1 as D (6 bases). The length of the CDR3 is 15 residues. Deletions cut 0 bases from V and 4 bases from J, with 13 bases between. Per germline, CDR1 SGDLS and CDR2 YYNGEE. Here the CDR3 reads CASSVDQGSGETQYF. CDR3 sequence (DNA): TGTGCCAGCAGCGTAGACCAGGGGTCAGGAGAGACCCAGTACTTC.

This clone was picked up a small number of times. V is TRBV2 and J is TRBJ2-1, with 10 nucleotides matching TRBD2. After removal of 4 bases from V and 7 bases from J, the junction contained 7 bases not matched to a gene. The V gene's germline CDR1 is SNHLY and CDR2 FYNNEI. The CDR3 has 15 amino acids. The CDR3 is CASSVASGGLNEQFF. Written as DNA, the CDR3 is TGTGCCAGCAGTGTTGCTAGCGGGGGCTTAAATGAGCAGTTCTTC.